Sequencing of this TCR beta chain was carried out in a study of T cell repertoires in cytomegalovirus infection. Study as a whole: Recently described HLA-C-restricted plus well-studied HLA-B-restricted CMV epitopes were used. Both a matching HLA type and CMV infection were indicated by public TCR beta signatures. Regarding the study as a whole: CMV carriers having the relevant HLA were flagged by cumulative public TCR beta family frequency.

This clonotype has just a few counts. The target antigen is unknown. TCRdb re-called the reads with MiXCR, one entry per CDR3 protein. Of 700,000 to 850,000 distinct CDR3 sequences in the sample, 30% to 35% were seen once. This CDR3 has 13 amino acids. CDR1 is LNHNV and CDR2 is YYDKDF in the germline V gene (reference sequence). V lost 5 bases, J lost 6 bases, and 11 bases lay in between. This chain connects TRBV15 to TRBJ2-1; D unresolved. The sequenced sample was cultured CD8+ T cells from PBMCs, obtained from culture after CMV antigen stimulation. The origin of this receptor is a human donor in good health (CMV status not recorded). Some clones in this sample may be carry-over from other donors' samples. CDR3 region: CATSARPSNEQFF. As DNA, the CDR3 is TGTGCCACCAGCGCCCGACCTTCCAATGAGCAGTTCTTC.